This is a list of T cell receptor beta chains from one sample in a study of T cells in Graves' hyperthyroidism and ophthalmopathy. Using its own MiXCR run on the multiplex PCR reads, TCRdb lists one record per CDR3 protein. The top ten hold approximately 20% of the sample, which has 500,000 to 600,000 distinct CDR3 sequences, over 15% seen once. Material for sequencing was blood. Every receptor here comes from a woman aged 18-29 years with Graves' hyperthyroidism. Each CDR3 is given without its conserved first and last residue.

j_gene | v_gene | CDR3aa
TRBJ1-1 | TRBV20-1 | SARARREAF
TRBJ1-3 | TRBV6-1 | ASSEAGPHSGNTIY
TRBJ2-1 | TRBV7-6 | ASSPDRDRNEQF
TRBJ1-2 | TRBV2 | ASAEQGNGYGYT
TRBJ2-7 | TRBV20-1 | SARVAEKYEQY
TRBJ1-1 | TRBV7-2 | ASSDRDGYTEAF
TRBJ1-1 | TRBV24-1 | ATSSFRKGRTEAF
TRBJ2-3 | TRBV14 | ASSQLGAGTDTQY
TRBJ1-2 | TRBV27 | ASSYKVSGGGYT
TRBJ1-1 | TRBV20-1 | SARDADGRYANTEAF
TRBJ2-6 | TRBV2 | ASRVRPGAGANVLT
TRBJ1-4 | TRBV2 | ASSIDRGGEKLF
TRBJ1-3 | TRBV7-9 | ASSYRGFTRSGNTIY
TRBJ2-1 | TRBV12-3/TRBV12-4 | ASSWVSGRAANEQF
TRBJ2-7 | TRBV11-2 | ASRVSVGSSYEQY
TRBJ2-5 | TRBV12-3/TRBV12-4 | ASSRGSRETQY
TRBJ1-2 | TRBV3-1 | ASSDTFFEANYGYT
TRBJ2-7 | TRBV29-1 | SKAGLAYEQY
TRBJ1-2 | TRBV28 | ASSPIRALYGYT
TRBJ1-6 | TRBV12-3/TRBV12-4 | ASHTGNSPLH
TRBJ2-1 | TRBV6-5 | ASSYEAVVSYNEQF
TRBJ1-5 | TRBV29-1 | SVGQGMNQPQH
TRBJ1-1 | TRBV6-2/TRBV6-3 | ASTLRKDTEAF
TRBJ2-5 | TRBV28 | ASAKGAGETQY
TRBJ2-3 | TRBV20-1 | SAPWPAGVYTQY
TRBJ1-2 | TRBV29-1 | SVGTGGAGGYT
TRBJ2-7 | TRBV28 | ASSRDRADEQY
TRBJ1-1 | TRBV6-2/TRBV6-3 | ASSSIQGSTEAF
TRBJ2-7 | TRBV19 | AETRTIYEQY
TRBJ2-2 | TRBV28 | ASSKQGPSGTGELF